This TCR beta chain was obtained from a study of graft-versus-host responses after intestinal transplantation. Comment on this clone: Its antigen is unidentified.

Generated by immunoSEQ multiplex PCR, the TCRdb table keeps only in-frame clones and is missing some. The sample lists 75,000 to 100,000 clones, 90% to 95% occurring once. Sequenced material: unstimulated CD8+ T cells sorted from spleen or lymph node cells, taken before intestinal transplant. This TCR was sampled from a human donor who received an intestinal transplant.

The CDR3 reads CASSSGTTSYEQYF. In DNA form, the CDR3 reads TGTGCCAGCAGTTCCGGGACAACCTCCTACGAGCAGTACTTC. This chain uses TRBV27 with TRBJ2-7, with D perhaps matching TRBD1 (6 bases). The germline V gene has CDR1 MNHEY and CDR2 SMNVEV (reference sequence). Trimming shortened V by 4 bases and J by 0 bases, and 10 bases separated the two germline ends. The CDR3 loop spans 14 amino acids.